The 3 T cell receptor beta chains listed next were all sequenced from one sample in a study of T cells in Graves' hyperthyroidism and ophthalmopathy. RNA transcripts served as the template for amplifying TCR beta CDR3 regions. TCR CDR3 underwent first-round RT-PCR with the HTBI primer set. TCRdb redid the calling of the multiplex PCR reads with MiXCR, one entry per CDR3 protein. In the table there are about 210,000 distinct CDR3 sequences, 17% of which are singletons. The sequenced sample was blood. These TCRs come from a man in his forties or fifties with Graves' hyperthyroidism.

This clonotype has a count of ten or more. The rearrangement joins TRBV30 to TRBJ1-6; D remains ambiguous. This CDR3 region has 13 residues. The germline gives CDR1 GTSNPN, CDR2 SVGIG (reference sequence). Between the trimmed V and J ends, which lost 2 bases and 7 bases, there was a span of 9 bases. CDR3 coding DNA: TGTGCCTGGAGTCCTGATGAGAATTCACCCCTCCACTTT. Amino acids: CAWSPDENSPLHF.

This clonotype has ten or more counts. This chain uses TRBV20-1 with TRBJ2-1, with 13 bases matching TRBD2. This CDR3 has 17 amino acids. Germline CDR1 reads DFQATT; CDR2 reads SNEGSKA (reference sequence). V was pared by 0 bases and J by 4 bases, with 6 bases of the junction left unmatched. CDR3 coding DNA: TGCAGTGCTAGAGAGGGACTAGCGGGACCCGATTACAATGAGCAGTTCTTC. Translation: CSAREGLAGPDYNEQFF.

CDR3 bases: TGTGCCACCAGTGAAGGGGGGCGCCCCTACGAGCAGTACTTC. Residues: CATSEGGRPYEQYF. The chain combines TRBV24-1 with TRBJ2-7; D tentatively reads TRBD1 or TRBD2 (6 bases each). Germline V lookup: CDR1 KGHDR, CDR2 SFDVKD. There are 14 residues in the CDR3. V lost 4 bases and J 2 bases, leaving 11 bases between the germline ends.